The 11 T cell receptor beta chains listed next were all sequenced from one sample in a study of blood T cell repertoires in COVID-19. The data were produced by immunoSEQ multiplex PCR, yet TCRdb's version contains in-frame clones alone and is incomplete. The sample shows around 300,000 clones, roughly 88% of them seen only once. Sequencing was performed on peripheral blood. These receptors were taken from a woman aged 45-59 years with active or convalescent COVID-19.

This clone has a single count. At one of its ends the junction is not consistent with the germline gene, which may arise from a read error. CDR3 amino acids: CASSLGGQTLAKNIQYF. The CDR3 DNA is TGCGCCAGCAGTTTGGGGGGACAGACACTAGCCAAAAACATTCAGTACTTC. V and J are TRBV5-1 and TRBJ2-4; D may be TRBD1 (7 bases). The CDR3 runs to 17 residues. CDR1 and CDR2 (germline): SGHRS, YFSETQ.

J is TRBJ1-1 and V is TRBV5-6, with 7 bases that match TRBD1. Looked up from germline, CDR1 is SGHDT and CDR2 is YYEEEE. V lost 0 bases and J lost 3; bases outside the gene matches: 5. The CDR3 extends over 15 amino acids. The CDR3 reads CASSLALTGHTEAFF. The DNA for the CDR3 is TGTGCCAGCAGCTTGGCCCTGACAGGGCACACTGAAGCTTTCTTT. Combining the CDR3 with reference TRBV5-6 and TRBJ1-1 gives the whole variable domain DAGVTQSPTHLIKTRGQQVTLRCSPKSGHDTVSWYQQALGQGPQFIFQYYEEEERQRGNFPDRFSGHQFPNYSSELNVNALLLGDSALYLCASSLALTGHTEAFFGQGTRLTVV.

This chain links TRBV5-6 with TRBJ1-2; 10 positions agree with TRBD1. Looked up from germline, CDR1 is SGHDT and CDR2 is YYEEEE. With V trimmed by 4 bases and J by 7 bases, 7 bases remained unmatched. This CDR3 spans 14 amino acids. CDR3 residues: CASSPGQGLIGYTF. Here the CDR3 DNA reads TGTGCCAGCAGCCCGGGACAGGGGTTGATTGGCTACACCTTC. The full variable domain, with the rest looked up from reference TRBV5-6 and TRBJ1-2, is DAGVTQSPTHLIKTRGQQVTLRCSPKSGHDTVSWYQQALGQGPQFIFQYYEEEERQRGNFPDRFSGHQFPNYSSELNVNALLLGDSALYLCASSPGQGLIGYTFGSGTRLTVV.

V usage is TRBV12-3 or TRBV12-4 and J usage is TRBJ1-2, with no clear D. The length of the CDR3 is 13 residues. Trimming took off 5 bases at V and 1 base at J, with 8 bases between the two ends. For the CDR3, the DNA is TGTGCCAGCAGTGCTACAGTTAACTATGGCTACACCTTC. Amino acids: CASSATVNYGYTF.

The DNA for the CDR3 is TGCGCCAGCAGCTTCGGAGGACAGGGATCCATATCCTACGAGCAGTACTTC. Translation: CASSFGGQGSISYEQYF. V and J are TRBV5-1 and TRBJ2-7; 8 positions agree with TRBD1. The V and J ends lost 2 bases and 1 base, in that order; junction bases with no gene match: 11. Germline assignment: CDR1 SGHRS and CDR2 YFSETQ. This CDR3 has 17 residues. The full variable domain, in which reference TRBV5-1 and TRBJ2-7 provide the parts outside the CDR3, is KAGVTQTPRYLIKTRGQQVTLSCSPISGHRSVSWYQQTPGQGLQFLFEYFSETQRNKGNFPGRFSGRQFSNSRSEMNVSTLELGDSALYLCASSFGGQGSISYEQYFGPGTRLTVT.

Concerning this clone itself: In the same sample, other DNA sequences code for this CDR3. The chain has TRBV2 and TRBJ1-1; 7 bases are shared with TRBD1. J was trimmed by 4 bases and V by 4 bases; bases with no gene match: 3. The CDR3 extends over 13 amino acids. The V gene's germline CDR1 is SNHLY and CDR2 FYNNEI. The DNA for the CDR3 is TGTGCCAGCAGTGGACAGGGAAGCACTGAAGCTTTCTTT. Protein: CASSGQGSTEAFF.

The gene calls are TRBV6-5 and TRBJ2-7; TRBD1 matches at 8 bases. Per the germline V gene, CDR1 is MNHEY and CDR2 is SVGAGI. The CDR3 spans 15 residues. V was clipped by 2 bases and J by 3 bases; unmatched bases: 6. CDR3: CASSYGTGSYYEQYF. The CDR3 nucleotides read TGTGCCAGCAGTTACGGGACAGGTTCTTACTACGAGCAGTACTTC.

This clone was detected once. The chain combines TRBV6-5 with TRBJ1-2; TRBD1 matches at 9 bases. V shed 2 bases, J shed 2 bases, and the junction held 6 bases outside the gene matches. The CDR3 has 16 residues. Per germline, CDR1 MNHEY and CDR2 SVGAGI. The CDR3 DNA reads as TGTGCCAGCAGTTACACCTGGACAGGGGTGAACTATGGCTACACCTTC. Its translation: CASSYTWTGVNYGYTF.

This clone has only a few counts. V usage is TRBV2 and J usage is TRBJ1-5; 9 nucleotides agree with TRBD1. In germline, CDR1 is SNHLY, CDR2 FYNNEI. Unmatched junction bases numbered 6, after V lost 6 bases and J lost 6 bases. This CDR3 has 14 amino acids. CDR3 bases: TGTGCCAGCAGGGGGGACAGGGAGACTCAGCCCCAGCATTTT. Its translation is CASRGDRETQPQHF.

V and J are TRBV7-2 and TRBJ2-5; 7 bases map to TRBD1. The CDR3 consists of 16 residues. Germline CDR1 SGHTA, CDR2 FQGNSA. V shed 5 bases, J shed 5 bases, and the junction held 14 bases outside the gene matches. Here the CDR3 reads CASSVYDRAPWETQYF. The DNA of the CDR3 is TGTGCCAGCAGCGTCTATGACAGGGCCCCGTGGGAGACCCAGTACTTC. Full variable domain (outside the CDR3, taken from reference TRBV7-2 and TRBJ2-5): GAGVSQSPSNKVTEKGKDVELRCDPISGHTALYWYRQSLGQGLEFLIYFQGNSAPDKSGLPSDRFSAERTGGSVSTLTIQRTQQEDSAVYLCASSVYDRAPWETQYFGPGTRLLVL.

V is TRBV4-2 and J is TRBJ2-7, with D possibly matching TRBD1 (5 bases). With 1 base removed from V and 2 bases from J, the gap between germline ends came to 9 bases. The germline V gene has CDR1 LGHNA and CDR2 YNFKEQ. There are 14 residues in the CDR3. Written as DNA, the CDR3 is TGTGCCAGCAGCCAAGGGACACTAACCTACGAGCAGTACTTC. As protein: CASSQGTLTYEQYF.